This T cell receptor (beta chain) was obtained from a study of blood T cells in healthy people across ages. This CDR3 has 15 amino acids. Germline values: CDR1 DFQATT, CDR2 SNEGSKA (reference sequence). V lost 0 bases to trimming and J lost 7 bases, with 16 bases between them. Next came a second PCR, run for about 6 to 12 cycles, which used a sample-barcoded 5' primer along with a J-beta primer mix. TCRdb re-derived calls from the 5' RACE reads in MiXCR, one entry per CDR3 protein. The data show some 880,000 distinct CDR3 sequences, around 34% seen once. This clonotype was picked up a small number of times.

V gene TRBV20-1 combines with J gene TRBJ1-5; D is possibly TRBD1 (6 bases). Sequenced material: blood. The TCR originated in a man aged 18 to 30 in good health. The CDR3 here is CSARDGRGGGQPQHF. In DNA form, the CDR3 reads TGCAGTGCTAGAGACGGGCGTGGGGGCGGGCAGCCCCAGCATTTT.